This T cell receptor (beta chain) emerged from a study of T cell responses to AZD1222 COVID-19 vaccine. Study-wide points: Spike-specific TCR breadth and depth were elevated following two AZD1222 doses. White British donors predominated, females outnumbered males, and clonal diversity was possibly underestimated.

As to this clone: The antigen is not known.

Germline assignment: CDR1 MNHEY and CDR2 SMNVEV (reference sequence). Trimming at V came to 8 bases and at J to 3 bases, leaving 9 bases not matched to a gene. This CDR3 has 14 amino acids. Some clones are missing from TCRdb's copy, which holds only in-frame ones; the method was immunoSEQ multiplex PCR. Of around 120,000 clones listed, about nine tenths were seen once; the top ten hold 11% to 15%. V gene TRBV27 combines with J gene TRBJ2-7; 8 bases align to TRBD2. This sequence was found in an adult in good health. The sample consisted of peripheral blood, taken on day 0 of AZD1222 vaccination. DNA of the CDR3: TGTGCCAGCGGGAGCGGGAGCCCTATCTACGAGCAGTACTTC. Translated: CASGSGSPIYEQYF.